This TCR beta chain came from a study of T cells in Graves' hyperthyroidism and ophthalmopathy. Study results and caveats: The model anticipated ophthalmopathy a median approximately 6.7 months pre-onset. Blood held most thyroid clonotypes expanded above 0.001 frequency.

Notes on this clonotype: Antigen unknown.

With 0 bases removed from V and 6 bases from J, the gap between germline ends came to 14 bases. Germline CDR1 reads LGHDT; CDR2 reads YNNKEL (reference sequence). This CDR3 has 16 residues. TCR beta CDR3 regions were amplified from RNA. The primer set for the first-round RT-PCR of the TCR CDR3 was HTBI. A single record per CDR3 protein comes from TCRdb applying MiXCR to the multiplex PCR reads. The profile covers 400,000 to 500,000 distinct CDR3 sequences, with 12% to 15% appearing a single time and 5% to 6.5% taken by the ten largest. Clinical symptoms, serum thyroxine and TRAb, thyroid ultrasound and orbital computed tomography were used for the diagnoses. PBMCs were sourced from less than 13 ml fresh peripheral blood.

This TCR was sampled from a woman under 30 with Graves' hyperthyroidism. The material sequenced was blood. J is TRBJ1-4 and V is TRBV3-1, with D unresolved. In DNA, the CDR3 is TGTGCCAGCAGCCAAGAACGGGTACGCAGAGATGAAAAACTGTTTTTT. It codes for CASSQERVRRDEKLFF.